This TCR beta chain stems from a study of CD8 T cells in ankylosing spondylitis. This clonotype was seen a few times. Its specificity is unknown. Looked up from germline, CDR1 is DFQATT and CDR2 is SNEGSKA (reference sequence). Trimming left V 5 bases short and J 5 bases short, with 19 bases between. The CDR3 spans 14 residues. TCRdb reanalysed the 5' RACE reads using MiXCR and keeps one entry per CDR3 protein. The top ten clones hold approximately 3.7% of a sample with around 320,000 distinct CDR3 sequences, around 21% of them seen once. General study points: Disease-associated clonotypes exhibited CD8+ identity and were relatively infrequent in peripheral blood.

The chain recombines TRBV20-1 with TRBJ2-7; possible D gene TRBD2, 5 bases. Sequencing used blood, either unsorted or a sorted T cell fraction (not recorded which). The receptor comes from a female donor with ankylosing spondylitis or in good health (not recorded which). CDR3: CSAAPDSSTDEQYF. The CDR3 DNA reads as TGCAGTGCTGCCCCGGACTCCTCTACCGACGAGCAGTACTTC.